Listed below are T cell receptor beta chains from one sample, sequenced in a study of blood T cell repertoires in COVID-19. Only in-frame clones appear in the TCRdb table, and some are missing; sequencing was by immunoSEQ multiplex PCR. This sample has approximately 85,000 clones, with 85% to 95% found just once. The sample consisted of peripheral blood. Source of these receptors: a woman aged 55-70 years with active COVID-19. Each CDR3 is given with its conserved first and last residue. Fields, in order: V gene, J gene, CDR3 protein.

v_gene: TRBV18; j_gene: TRBJ1-5; CDR3aa: CASSLGRANQPQHF
v_gene: TRBV30; j_gene: TRBJ2-7; CDR3aa: CAWSVEGEQYF
v_gene: TRBV28; j_gene: TRBJ1-1; CDR3aa: CASTAVMNTEAFF
v_gene: TRBV28; j_gene: TRBJ2-6; CDR3aa: CASSSRRSGANVLTF
v_gene: TRBV24-1; j_gene: TRBJ2-7; CDR3aa: CATSSPQDRPYEQYF
v_gene: TRBV11-2; j_gene: TRBJ2-5; CDR3aa: CASSELAGGRETQYF
v_gene: TRBV7-9; j_gene: TRBJ2-2; CDR3aa: CASSLVAGGAGELFF
v_gene: TRBV9; j_gene: TRBJ2-5; CDR3aa: CASSLRGQGETQYF
v_gene: TRBV11-2; j_gene: TRBJ2-7; CDR3aa: CASSRAGARNEQYF
v_gene: TRBV15; j_gene: TRBJ1-2; CDR3aa: CATSRQLGQDGYTF